The 29 T cell receptor beta chains below were found in one sample sequenced in a study of blood T cell repertoires in COVID-19. The repertoire was sequenced with immunoSEQ multiplex PCR; TCRdb's copy has only in-frame clones and lacks some. Of 140,000 to 150,000 clones listed, about 80% are singletons. The specimen was peripheral blood. The receptor source for this set is a human donor in a cohort sampled during active COVID-19.

This rearrangement joins TRBV18 to TRBJ2-3, with 8 positions matching TRBD2. This CDR3 is built from 17 residues. Germline loops: CDR1 KGHSH, CDR2 LQKENI. The V gene end was trimmed by 4 bases and the J gene end by 2 bases; junction bases not matched to a gene: 11. The DNA of the CDR3 is TGTGCCAGCTCACAGCGGGGAGCGGGAGCGCTCACAGATACGCAGTATTTT. Translating it yields CASSQRGAGALTDTQYF.

The chain's CDR3 is CASSPGTTGVYGAFF. The CDR3 DNA is TGTGCCAGCTCACCAGGAACTACAGGGGTTTACGGCGCTTTCTTT. V usage is TRBV18 and J usage is TRBJ1-1, with 7 bases matching TRBD1. This CDR3 has 15 residues. The J segment lost 11 bases and the V segment lost 2 bases, leaving 14 bases of the junction unmatched. CDR1 and CDR2 from the germline V gene are KGHSH and LQKENI. The variable domain in full, with the rest retrieved from reference TRBV18 and TRBJ1-1, is NAGVMQNPRHLVRRRGQEARLRCSPMKGHSHVYWYRQLPEEGLKFMVYLQKENIIDESGMPKERFSAEFPKEGPSILRIQQVVRGDSAAYFCASSPGTTGVYGAFFGQGTRLTVV.

This sequence joins TRBV7-2 and TRBJ2-2; maybe TRBD2 (6 bases). The CDR3 consists of 18 residues. V lost 5 bases and J lost 4, with 23 bases in between. Per the germline V gene, CDR1 is SGHTA and CDR2 is FQGNSA. The CDR3 loop is CASSPRASLAEGTGELFF. CDR3 bases: TGTGCCAGCAGCCCCCGTGCTAGCCTGGCGGAGGGCACCGGGGAGCTGTTTTTT.

The V gene is TRBV5-1, the J gene TRBJ1-6, with 10 bases lining up with TRBD1. This CDR3 spans 15 amino acids. With V trimmed by 4 bases and J by 7 bases, 5 bases remained unmatched. Germline CDR1 and CDR2: SGHRS and YFSETQ. CDR3 nucleotide sequence: TGCGCCAGCAGCCGAGGGGGACAGGGGAATTCACCCCTCCACTTT. Residues: CASSRGGQGNSPLHF.

This chain connects TRBV6-5 to TRBJ2-1; D unclear. The V gene's germline CDR1 is MNHEY and CDR2 SVGAGI. This CDR3 is built from 13 residues. V was shortened by 4 bases and J by 4 bases, with 8 bases between the two germline ends. Written as DNA, the CDR3 is TGTGCCAGCAGTTTGACATCGTACAATGAGCAGTTCTTC. This gives the protein CASSLTSYNEQFF.

This clone was observed a single time. This chain links TRBV5-5 with TRBJ1-6; D is uncertain. CDR3 length: 15 amino acids. Looked up from germline, CDR1 is SGHKS and CDR2 is YYEKEE (reference sequence). V gave up 4 bases and J gave up 6 bases, with 14 bases separating them. The CDR3 DNA follows: TGTGCCAGCAGCCCGACGTCTGGAGCTAATTCACCCCTCCACTTT. Translating gives CASSPTSGANSPLHF.

The gene calls are TRBV6-2 or TRBV6-3 and TRBJ1-1; 7 bases fit TRBD1. Losses at the gene ends were 5 bases for V and 4 bases for J; bases not matched to a gene: 13. Germline CDR1 is MNHEY and CDR2 is SVGEGT. The CDR3 length is 16 residues. CDR3 residues: CASSLDRVGSGTEAFF. The DNA of the CDR3 is TGTGCCAGCAGTCTCGACAGGGTCGGGAGTGGCACTGAAGCTTTCTTT.

J is TRBJ2-4 and V is TRBV5-6; TRBD1 matches at 7 bases. V gave up 5 bases and J gave up 0 bases; unmatched junction bases: 11. The CDR3 totals 17 residues. Germline-derived CDR1 and CDR2 are SGHDT and YYEEEE. The CDR3 nucleotides are TGTGCCAGCAGTAAATATGGGGACAGCGTAGCCAAAAACATTCAGTACTTC. It yields the protein CASSKYGDSVAKNIQYF. Looking up the rest from reference TRBV5-6 and TRBJ2-4 gives the full variable domain: DAGVTQSPTHLIKTRGQQVTLRCSPKSGHDTVSWYQQALGQGPQFIFQYYEEEERQRGNFPDRFSGHQFPNYSSELNVNALLLGDSALYLCASSKYGDSVAKNIQYFGAGTRLSVL.

This clone was counted between two and nine times. The chain employs TRBV7-9 and TRBJ1-3; D unresolved. The CDR3 is 14 residues long. V was clipped by 2 bases and J by 0 bases, with 5 bases between them. Looked up from germline, CDR1 is SEHNR and CDR2 is FQNEAQ (reference sequence). In DNA form, the CDR3 reads TGTGCCAGCAGCTTACAGGTCTCTGGAAACACCATATATTTT. It codes for CASSLQVSGNTIYF.

The rearrangement uses TRBV2 and TRBJ2-2; D ambiguous. Trimming cost V 6 bases and J 8 bases, with 10 bases left between them. Per germline, CDR1 SNHLY and CDR2 FYNNEI. The CDR3 covers 12 residues. The CDR3 DNA follows: TGTGCCAGCAGGCCCTACGTGGGGGAGCTGTTTTTT. Protein: CASRPYVGELFF.

This clone was detected a few times. This sequence joins TRBV5-1 and TRBJ1-1, with a tentative D call TRBD1 (6 bases). This CDR3 is 14 amino acids long. The germline gives CDR1 SGHRS, CDR2 YFSETQ. The V end was cut by 3 bases, the J end by 1 base, with 10 bases between. CDR3 DNA sequence: TGCGCCAGCAGCTGGGGGCGGACGAACACTGAAGCTTTCTTT. Translated: CASSWGRTNTEAFF.

The chain has TRBV29-1 and TRBJ1-1, with 9 bases aligning to TRBD1. V lost 1 base to trimming and J lost 11 bases; unmatched junction nucleotides: 2. The CDR3 is made up of 11 amino acids. Germline-derived CDR1 and CDR2 are SQVTM and ANQGSEA. CDR3 DNA: TGCAGCGTTGAAGGGACAGGGGACGCTTTCTTT. Its protein is CSVEGTGDAFF.

This clone was picked up one time. The chain is built from TRBV24-1 and TRBJ2-1, with 7 bases matching TRBD2. V trimming: 5 bases; J trimming: 7 bases; junction bases outside the gene matches: 10. The CDR3 consists of 15 residues. Germline values: CDR1 KGHDR, CDR2 SFDVKD. The CDR3 nucleotides read TGTGCCACCAGTGGGGGGGGTCCGGATAGGAATGAGCAGTTCTTC. This encodes CATSGGGPDRNEQFF.

The gene calls are TRBV30 and TRBJ1-5, with a tentative D call TRBD1 (5 bases). The CDR3 extends over 15 amino acids. From germline, CDR1 is GTSNPN and CDR2 SVGIG (reference sequence). V was pared by 4 bases and J by 0 bases, with 13 bases between. DNA of the CDR3: TGTGCCTGGACGCGAGTGGGGGGTAGCAATCAGCCCCAGCATTTT. Amino acid sequence: CAWTRVGGSNQPQHF.

This chain connects TRBV2 to TRBJ2-1, with 12 bases identical to TRBD2. The J segment lost 10 bases and the V segment lost 1 base, leaving 8 bases of the junction unmatched. Germline CDR1 SNHLY, CDR2 FYNNEI. The CDR3 length is 16 residues. The CDR3 is CASSEVLGLAGGEQFF. The CDR3 coding sequence is TGTGCCAGCAGTGAAGTTTTAGGTCTAGCGGGAGGGGAGCAGTTCTTC.

The V call is TRBV29-1, the J call TRBJ1-2; TRBD1 agrees at 9 bases. The CDR3 contains 14 residues. CDR1 SQVTM and CDR2 ANQGSEA come from the germline V gene. V shed 2 bases and J 8 bases; nucleotides not matched to a gene: 9. This CDR3 reads CSVEPNGGQGGYTF. CDR3 bases: TGCAGCGTTGAACCCAATGGGGGACAGGGAGGCTACACCTTC.

This clone was counted many times. The V call is TRBV2, the J call TRBJ1-2, with 10 bases fitting TRBD1. Germline V gene lookup returns CDR1 SNHLY and CDR2 FYNNEI. The CDR3 consists of 15 residues. V trimming: 0 bases; J trimming: 4 bases; junction bases outside the gene matches: 2. The CDR3 protein is CASSEADRGGYGYTF. CDR3 nucleotide sequence: TGTGCCAGCAGTGAAGCGGACAGGGGGGGCTATGGCTACACCTTC.

The genes are TRBV20-1 and TRBJ2-3, with TRBD1 identical over 8 bases. This CDR3 contains 16 residues. Germline V gene lookup returns CDR1 DFQATT and CDR2 SNEGSKA (reference sequence). J was trimmed by 5 bases and V by 3 bases; bases with no gene match: 13. This chain's CDR3 is CSASGGLRGLRDTQYF. The CDR3 bases are TGCAGTGCTAGTGGCGGCCTCAGGGGGCTTAGAGATACGCAGTATTTT.

This chain joins TRBV10-3 and TRBJ2-1; maybe TRBD2 (6 bases). Trimming took 4 bases from V and 0 from J, leaving 10 bases between them. Germline V lookup: CDR1 ENHRY, CDR2 SYGVKD. The CDR3 contains 15 residues. CDR3 sequence: CAISGRASSYNEQFF. The CDR3, as DNA: TGTGCCATCAGTGGGAGGGCTAGCTCCTACAATGAGCAGTTCTTC.

This sequence joins TRBV27 and TRBJ1-2; 7 bases fit TRBD1. Germline V CDR1 and CDR2: MNHEY, SMNVEV (reference sequence). The CDR3 runs to 13 residues. V was pared by 3 bases and J by 7 bases, with 5 bases of the junction left unmatched. CDR3 loop: CASSFSTGTGYTF. The CDR3 DNA is TGTGCCAGCAGTTTTTCGACAGGGACTGGCTACACCTTC.

The rearrangement links TRBV6-2 or TRBV6-3 to TRBJ2-7, with 7 positions matching TRBD1. V dropped 2 bases and J dropped 7; count of bases not matched to a gene: 11. Germline assignment: CDR1 MNHEY and CDR2 SVGEGT. The CDR3 is 15 amino acids. The CDR3 DNA follows: TGTGCCAGCAGTTACGCCGGGACAGCCTCGGGTGAGCAGTACTTC. Amino acids: CASSYAGTASGEQYF.

V is TRBV5-6 and J is TRBJ2-2; D gene uncertain. The V gene's germline CDR1 is SGHDT and CDR2 YYEEEE. Trimming pared 5 bases from V and 1 base from J, leaving 12 bases between. The CDR3 extends over 15 amino acids. CDR3 DNA sequence: TGTGCCAGCAGTGATAGAGGCTTGAACACCGGGGAGCTGTTTTTT. This encodes CASSDRGLNTGELFF.

The chain is built from TRBV6-2 or TRBV6-3 and TRBJ2-2, with TRBD2 matching 7 bases. CDR3 length: 16 amino acids. Germline trimming cut 6 bases from V and 3 bases from J; bases unmatched to any gene: 10. Germline values: CDR1 MNHEY, CDR2 SVGEGT. The CDR3 reads CASSPTGTTHTGELFF. The CDR3 nucleotides are TGTGCCAGCAGCCCAACCGGGACTACCCACACCGGGGAGCTGTTTTTT.

The chain has TRBV28 and TRBJ1-1; 8 bases map to TRBD1. The CDR3 consists of 15 residues. In germline, CDR1 is MDHEN, CDR2 SYDVKM. V shed 7 bases and J 3 bases; nucleotides not matched to a gene: 10. CDR3 amino acids: CASNPQGAGDTEAFF. Written as DNA, the CDR3 is TGTGCCAGCAACCCCCAGGGGGCTGGGGACACTGAAGCTTTCTTT.

The gene calls are TRBV19 and TRBJ2-7; 9 nucleotides agree with TRBD1. The V gene end was trimmed by 4 bases and the J gene end by 2 bases; junction bases not matched to a gene: 6. The CDR3 loop spans 15 amino acids. Per the germline V gene, CDR1 is LNHDA and CDR2 is SQIVND (reference sequence). DNA of the CDR3: TGTGCCAGTAGTAGAGACAGGGGGTCCCCCTACGAGCAGTACTTC. The encoded protein is CASSRDRGSPYEQYF.

V usage is TRBV29-1 and J usage is TRBJ1-2; 8 nucleotides align to TRBD1. This CDR3 is built from 11 residues. V lost 6 bases, J lost 7 bases, and 4 bases stayed unmatched. Germline values: CDR1 SQVTM, CDR2 ANQGSEA. As DNA, the CDR3 is TGCAGCGTCCAGGGGGCCGGTGGCTACACCTTC. As protein: CSVQGAGGYTF.

The gene calls are TRBV19 and TRBJ2-1; no definite D call. CDR3 length equals 15 residues. CDR1 is LNHDA and CDR2 is SQIVND in the germline V gene (reference sequence). The germline V and J ends were trimmed by 3 bases and 2 bases, with 11 bases remaining between them. For the CDR3, the DNA is TGTGCCAGTAGTATTGAGAGCCAGGCCTACAATGAGCAGTTCTTC. It encodes CASSIESQAYNEQFF.

The chain employs TRBV29-1 and TRBJ2-1; 7 bases fit TRBD1. The CDR3 consists of 13 residues. J gave up 3 bases and V 3 bases, and 2 bases lay outside the gene matches. Germline V gene lookup returns CDR1 SQVTM and CDR2 ANQGSEA. The CDR3 loop is CSVDAGGYNEQFF. DNA for the CDR3: TGCAGCGTTGACGCAGGGGGCTACAATGAGCAGTTCTTC.

V gene TRBV9 combines with J gene TRBJ2-1; D unclear. The germline V gene encodes CDR1 SGDLS and CDR2 YYNGEE. V was pared by 4 bases and J by 9 bases, with 14 bases between. The CDR3 is 13 residues long. The CDR3 region is CASSLLMRGEQFF. CDR3 in DNA: TGTGCCAGCAGCTTACTAATGAGAGGTGAGCAGTTCTTC. Combining the CDR3 with reference TRBV9 and TRBJ2-1 gives the whole variable domain DSGVTQTPKHLITATGQRVTLRCSPRSGDLSVYWYQQSLDQGLQFLIQYYNGEERAKGNILERFSAQQFPDLHSELNLSSLELGDSALYFCASSLLMRGEQFFGPGTRLTVL.